This T cell receptor (beta chain) is drawn from a study of shared clonotypes between healthy human individuals (dated by TCRdb to about 2020). Looking at the study overall: The cohort comprised a couple of women and a few men aged 18 to 49 years. For each donor, three plates each were used for CD4 naive and CD4 memory, two plates were used for CD8 naive, and one plate was used for CD8 memory. To estimate repertoire size and how much clonotypes are shared between individuals, the study performed deep sequencing of blood TCR repertoires from a few healthy adults. To increase sequencing depth and limit assay-specific biases, TCR repertoire library preparation and sequencing were carried out by different laboratories using diverse techniques. Each donor's leukapheresis produced roughly between about 0.8 and 10 billion PBMCs.

About this clone itself: Its target antigen remains unknown. No clone much larger than this one lies a single base away; base qualities are absent.

Healthy HIV-negative adults with no recently reported acute infections or vaccinations were included as donors. All donors were Caucasian adults living in Nashville, Tennessee, USA. CD4+ T cells were enriched by magnetic negative selection, after which naive cells were positively selected on CD45RA and the negative fraction was taken as the memory subset. Blood was collected by leukapheresis, and PBMCs were isolated by Ficoll-Histopaque density gradient centrifugation and then cryopreserved in liquid nitrogen vapor phase. Analytical flow cytometry was used to check the purity and quantity of each magnetically sorted T cell population. Genomic DNA was isolated from every sorted fraction and measured by UV absorbance on a Nanodrop 2000c. Using the deep immunoSEQ assay, multiplex PCR amplified TCR CDR3 regions from genomic DNA. Genomic DNA extracted from each cell subset was distributed evenly over all wells of several immunoSEQ 96-well plates, and each plate served as one replicate. Each replicate PCR for sorted subsets received roughly 0.2 ug genomic DNA, equal to 30,000 or so T cell genomes. Purified libraries were quantified with a Qubit 3.0 fluorometer, sized on a Bioanalyzer 2100, and re-quantified with the KAPA Library Quantification kit. Every immunoSEQ 96-well plate was sequenced on a separate single-read 150-cycle Illumina NextSeq 550 flow cell. For the original study's pipeline: Because the immunoSEQ output included only junctional sequences and no quality scores, the filtering could not be the same as the filtering used for full-length reads. To assign V/J genes and CDR3, sequences were annotated using PyIR, a Python wrapper for IgBLAST v1.9, with IMGT germline references. Reads were removed for weak V/J assignments (E-value above 1e-6), missing CDR3, stop codons, out-of-frame junctions, or ambiguous translated residues. V3J clonotypes were defined as sequences sharing an identical inferred V gene, J gene, and CDR3 amino acid sequence. Percentage overlap between repertoires was calculated by dividing the number of shared unique clonotypes by the size of the smaller repertoire. Repertoire richness was assessed with RTK rarefaction, the Chao1 estimator, and Recon v2.1 estimates of unobserved clonotypes. OLGA was used to compute generation probabilities for all TCRbeta clonotypes that the gDNA method yielded from a handful of donors. Not all clones reach the TCRdb copy of this immuneACCESS table, which keeps in-frame sequences only. Checked studies attribute under half of the gap to unresolved V genes and leave the rest unexplained. V, J and clone size were drawn from that table, and D and trimming were deduced from the DNA. The sample table records some 2.3 million clones; approximately 93% of these occur just once. 0.35% to 0.5% of the sample is held by the ten biggest clonotypes.

From the germline V gene, CDR1 is MNHNS and CDR2 is SASEGT. V drops 7 bases and J drops 0 bases, leaving 7 bases in between. The CDR3 runs 13 residues from the cysteine to the phenylalanine. Only the CDR3 portion is preserved as DNA: 39 bases, with reading frame beginning at the first base. Results the study describes overall, beyond this receptor: Higher generation probabilities were observed for clonotypes shared by all four sorted-subset donors than for non-shared clonotypes. Rarefaction of sorted-subset datasets indicated incomplete sequencing despite the large sequencing depth. About 4.5% of naive CD4, 3.5% of naive CD8, approximately 2% of memory CD4, and more than 0.35% of memory CD8 clonotypes were shared across several donors. Based on pairwise subsampling, the degree of clonotype sharing among donors was expected to be affected by sequencing depth. Larger estimated clonotype richness was generally found for naive subsets than for memory subsets. The genetic and exposure-history diversity represented was limited by the small number of donors. Only blood was sampled, and tissue TCR repertoires likely differ from those in blood.

The rearrangement combines TRBV6-1 with TRBJ1-5; no D gene call is confident. The specimen sequenced was naive CD4+ T cells from PBMCs. In the paper's terms, the cell subset or site label means: CD45RA+ positively selected. The clonotype originates from a man aged 18 to 35 in good health. Some clones in this sample may be carry-over from other donors' samples. CDR3 loop: CASTRNSNQPQHF. In nucleotide form, the sequence is TGTGCCAGCACACGGAATAGCAATCAGCCCCAGCATTTT.